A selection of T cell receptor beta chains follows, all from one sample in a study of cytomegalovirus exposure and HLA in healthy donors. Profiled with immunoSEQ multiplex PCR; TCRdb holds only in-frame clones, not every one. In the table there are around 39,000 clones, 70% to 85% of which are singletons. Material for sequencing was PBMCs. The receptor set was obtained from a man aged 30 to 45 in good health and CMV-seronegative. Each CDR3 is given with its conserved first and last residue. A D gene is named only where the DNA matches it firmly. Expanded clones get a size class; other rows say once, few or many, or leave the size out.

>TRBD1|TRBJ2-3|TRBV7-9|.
TGTGCCAGCAGCACGCGACAGGGGGCTAACACAGATACGCAGTATTTT
CASSTRQGANTDTQYF
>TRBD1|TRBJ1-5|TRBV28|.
TGTGCCAGCAGTTTACAGGGGGCCAGGAATCAGCCCCAGCATTTT
CASSLQGARNQPQHF
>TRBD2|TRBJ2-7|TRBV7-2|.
TGTGCCAGCAGCTTACAACTAGCGGGAGGGCCGGGCGAGCAGTACTTC
CASSLQLAGGPGEQYF
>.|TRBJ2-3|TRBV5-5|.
TGTGCCAGCAGCCCTACAGGGAGCACAGATACGCAGTATTTT
CASSPTGSTDTQYF
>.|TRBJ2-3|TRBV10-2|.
TGCGCCAGCAGTGTTGCGGGGAGCACAGATACGCAGTATTTT
CASSVAGSTDTQYF
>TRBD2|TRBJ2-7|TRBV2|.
TGTGCCAGCAGTGAACTTAGCGGGAGATACGAGCAGTACTTC
CASSELSGRYEQYF
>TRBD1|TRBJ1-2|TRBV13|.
TGTGCCAGCAGCTCCGTATCCTGGGACAGCCAATTTAACTATGGCTACACCTTC
CASSSVSWDSQFNYGYTF
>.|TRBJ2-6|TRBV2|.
TGTGCCAGCAGTGAAGCAGTCAGGAACTCTGGGGCCAACGTCCTGACTTTC
CASSEAVRNSGANVLTF
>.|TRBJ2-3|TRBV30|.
TGTGCCTGGAGTCCCCAGACAGATACGCAGTATTTT
CAWSPQTDTQYF
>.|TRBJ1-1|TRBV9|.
TGTGCCAGCAGCCGGCGTGGGGGGGTCGCTGAAGCTTTCTTT
CASSRRGGVAEAFF
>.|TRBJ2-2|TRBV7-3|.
TGTGCCAGCAGCTTAAGACTAGGGGTAACCGGGGAGCTGTTTTTT
CASSLRLGVTGELFF
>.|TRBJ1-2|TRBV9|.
TGTGCCAGCAGCGTGGCAGTTAACTATGGCTACACCTTC
CASSVAVNYGYTF
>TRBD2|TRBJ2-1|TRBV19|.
TGTGCCTCCAGTATAGCGGGAGTAAGCGATGAGCAGTTCTTC
CASSIAGVSDEQFF
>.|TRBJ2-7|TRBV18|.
TGTGCCAGCTCACCCTCCTCCTACGAGCAGTACTTC
CASSPSSYEQYF
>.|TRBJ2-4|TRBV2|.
TGTGCCAGCAGTCCAACGGACAGACTAAACATTCAGTACTTC
CASSPTDRLNIQYF
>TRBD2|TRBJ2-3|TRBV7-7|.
TGTGCCAGCAGCTGGACTAGCGGGACAATCGATACGCAGTATTTT
CASSWTSGTIDTQYF
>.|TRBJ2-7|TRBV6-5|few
TGTGCCAGTTCCTCGGGGGAGGACGACTACGAGCAGTACTTC
CASSSGEDDYEQYF
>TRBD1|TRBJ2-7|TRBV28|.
TGTGCCAGCAGCAAATCTCCCCTTTATGCACACAGGGGCGAGCAGTACTTC
CASSKSPLYAHRGEQYF
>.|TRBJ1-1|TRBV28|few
TGTGCCAGCAGCTCGTACAGGGTGGCTTTCTTT
CASSSYRVAFF
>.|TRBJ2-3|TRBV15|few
TGTGCCACCAGCAGAGATTACCGTTTAGCCGCAGATACGCAGTATTTT
CATSRDYRLAADTQYF
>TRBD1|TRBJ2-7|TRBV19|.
TGTGCCAGTAGTATGACAGGGGGGTCCTACGAGCAGTACTTC
CASSMTGGSYEQYF
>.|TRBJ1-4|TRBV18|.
TGTGCCAGCTCACCACGGATACAGGCGACTAATGAAAAACTGTTTTTT
CASSPRIQATNEKLFF
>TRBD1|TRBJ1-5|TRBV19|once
TGTGCCAGTAGTAGCCAGGGACAGCGACCTAATCAGCCCCAGCATTTT
CASSSQGQRPNQPQHF
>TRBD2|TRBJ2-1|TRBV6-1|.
TGTGCCAGCAGGCTGGGACTAGCGGGACTTGAGCAGTTCTTC
CASRLGLAGLEQFF
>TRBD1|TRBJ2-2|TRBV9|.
TGTGCCAGCAGCGTCGTCCCAGGGGGTCCATCCGGGGAGCTGTTTTTT
CASSVVPGGPSGELFF
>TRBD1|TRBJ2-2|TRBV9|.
TGTGCCAGCAGCAAGACAGGGTGGCTGTTTTTT
CASSKTGWLFF
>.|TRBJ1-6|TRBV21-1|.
TGTGCCAGCAGCCGGAGGGGGAGGGGGTATAATTCACCCCTCCACTTT
CASSRRGRGYNSPLHF
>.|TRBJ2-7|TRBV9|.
TGTGCCAGCAGCGATTCGGTGAACTACGAGCAGTACTTC
CASSDSVNYEQYF
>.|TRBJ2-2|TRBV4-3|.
TGCGCCAGCAGCCAAAGGCTAGGAACCGGGGAGCTGTTTTTT
CASSQRLGTGELFF
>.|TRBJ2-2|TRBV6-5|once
TGTGCCAGCAGTTTGTCGGTGTGGAGCACCGGGGAGCTGTTTTTT
CASSLSVWSTGELFF
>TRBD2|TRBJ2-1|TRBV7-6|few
TGTGCCAGCAGCACAAGTACCTTAGCGGGGGAGCAGTTCTTC
CASSTSTLAGEQFF
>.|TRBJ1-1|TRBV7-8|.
TGTGCCAGCAGCTTAAACAACGTGAACACTGAAGCTTTCTTT
CASSLNNVNTEAFF
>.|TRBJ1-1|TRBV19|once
TGTGCCAGTAGTATAGAAGGGGCTGAAGCTTTCTTT
CASSIEGAEAFF
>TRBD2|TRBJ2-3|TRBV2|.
TGTGCCAGCAGCGAACTCGGACTAGCGGCCTCTAGCACAGATACGCAGTATTTT
CASSELGLAASSTDTQYF
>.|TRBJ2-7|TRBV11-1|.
TGTGCCAGCCGGGGGTCCTACGAGCAGTACTTC
CASRGSYEQYF
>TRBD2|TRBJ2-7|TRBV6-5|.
TGTGCCAGCAGTTACTCCCGGACTAGCAACGAGCAGTACTTC
CASSYSRTSNEQYF
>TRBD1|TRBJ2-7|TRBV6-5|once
TGTGCCAGCAAGACCGGACAGGGGGCTTACGAGCAGTACTTC
CASKTGQGAYEQYF
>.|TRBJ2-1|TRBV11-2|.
TGTGCCAGCAGGGAGACGACAGTGTACAATGAGCAGTTCTTC
CASRETTVYNEQFF
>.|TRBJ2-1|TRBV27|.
TGTGCCAGCAGTCCCATCTTGACTTACTCCTACAATGAGCAGTTCTTC
CASSPILTYSYNEQFF
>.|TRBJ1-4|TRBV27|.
TGTGCCAGCAGATCTTCGGGGGTTGGTGAAAAACTGTTTTTT
CASRSSGVGEKLFF
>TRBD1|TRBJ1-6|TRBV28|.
TGTGCCAGCAGGACAGGGGCGAATTCACCCCTCCACTTT
CASRTGANSPLHF
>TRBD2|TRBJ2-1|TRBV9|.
TGTGCCAGCAGCGAACGGACTAGCGGGAGAGATGAGCAGTTCTTC
CASSERTSGRDEQFF
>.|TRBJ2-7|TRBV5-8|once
TGTGCCAGCAGTAAGACAGGTCCCTCCTACGAGCAGTACTTC
CASSKTGPSYEQYF
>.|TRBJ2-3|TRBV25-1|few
TGTGCCAGCAGGTGGTCAGGGGTCGCAGATACGCAGTATTTT
CASRWSGVADTQYF
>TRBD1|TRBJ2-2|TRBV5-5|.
TGTGCCAGCAGCTCCTCCGGGACAGAGACCGGGGAGCTGTTTTTT
CASSSSGTETGELFF